The 7 T cell receptor beta chains below all came from one sample that was sequenced in a study of cytomegalovirus exposure and HLA in healthy donors. Profiled with immunoSEQ multiplex PCR; TCRdb holds only in-frame clones, not every one. Of roughly 330,000 clones in the sample, 75% to 90% were seen once. Sequenced input: PBMCs. All receptors come from a woman aged 25 to 39 in good health and CMV-seropositive.

The J gene is TRBJ2-2, the V gene TRBV27; TRBD2 matches 9 bases. V shed 2 bases and J 0 bases; nucleotides not matched to a gene: 4. Germline CDR1 reads MNHEY; CDR2 reads SMNVEV (reference sequence). The CDR3 has 17 amino acids. CDR3 nucleotides: TGTGCCAGCAGTTTAACTTGGACTAGCGCGAACACCGGGGAGCTGTTTTTT. Translating it yields CASSLTWTSANTGELFF.

This clone was counted a single time. The gene calls are TRBV5-6 and TRBJ1-1; D gene unclear. Germline V gene data show CDR1 as SGHDT and CDR2 as YYEEEE. The CDR3 covers 14 residues. Deletions cut 4 bases from V and 3 bases from J, with 13 bases between. The CDR3 loop is CASSPLGPDTEAFF. The CDR3, as DNA: TGTGCCAGCAGCCCCCTTGGACCCGACACTGAAGCTTTCTTT.

This rearrangement joins TRBV7-3 to TRBJ1-3; D is unresolved. Looked up from germline, CDR1 is SGHTA and CDR2 is FQGTGA. There are 14 residues in the CDR3. V was shortened by 5 bases and J by 7 bases, with 15 bases between the two germline ends. CDR3 in amino acids: CASSADPLGNTIYF. The CDR3 DNA reads as TGTGCCAGCAGCGCGGATCCCCTTGGGAACACCATATATTTT.

This clone was counted once. V usage is TRBV27 and J usage is TRBJ2-7; the match to TRBD2 covers 9 bases. This CDR3 spans 14 amino acids. J was trimmed by 5 bases and V by 5 bases; bases with no gene match: 7. Germline V gene sequence: CDR1 MNHEY, CDR2 SMNVEV (reference sequence). CDR3 nucleotide sequence: TGTGCCAGCAGTCTGGGACTAGCTCAGAACGAGCAGTACTTC. Protein sequence: CASSLGLAQNEQYF.

The chain combines TRBV7-9 with TRBJ1-5; 9 nucleotides match TRBD1. The germline gives CDR1 SEHNR, CDR2 FQNEAQ (reference sequence). V was clipped by 4 bases and J by 7 bases; unmatched bases: 5. The CDR3 loop spans 14 amino acids. The DNA of the CDR3 is TGTGCCAGCAGCTCGGACAGGGGTCACCAGCCCCAGCATTTT. Protein product: CASSSDRGHQPQHF.

V usage is TRBV28 and J usage is TRBJ2-5, with TRBD2 identical over 8 bases. After removal of 6 bases from V and 2 bases from J, the junction contained 17 bases not matched to a gene. This CDR3 has 18 residues. Germline V lookup: CDR1 MDHEN, CDR2 SYDVKM. This chain's CDR3 is CASSPSPGTRTLQETQYF. CDR3 coding DNA: TGTGCCAGCAGCCCCTCCCCCGGGACTAGGACTCTTCAAGAGACCCAGTACTTC.

The chain carries TRBV4-2 and TRBJ1-1; 9 bases fit TRBD1. The trim removed 3 bases at V and 3 bases at J, leaving 8 bases unmatched. The CDR3 extends over 16 amino acids. In germline, CDR1 is LGHNA, CDR2 YNFKEQ. For the CDR3, the DNA is TGTGCCAGCAGCCATACAGGGGGCCGGTCGGACACTGAAGCTTTCTTT. It specifies CASSHTGGRSDTEAFF.